The 4 T cell receptor beta chains reported below all come from one sample, sequenced in a study of human T cells and chemical hapten exposure. TCRdb fed the RACE reads into MiXCR, producing one record per CDR3 protein. The repertoire holds roughly 380,000 distinct CDR3 sequences, with over 6% as singletons. The time point is: patch test 2, 6 weeks after DPC sensitization. Treatment given: therapeutic diphenylcyclopropenone sensitization with weekly scalp DPC. Sequences were derived from whole blood, sampled in connection with sensitization to the hapten diphenylcyclopropenone (DPC). Receptors were obtained from a woman aged 18-35 years with alopecia areata. Some clones in this sample may be carry-over from other donors' samples.

This clonotype was seen at least ten times. CDR3 amino acids: CASNLGPRGSPLHF. CDR3 sequence (DNA): TGTGCCAGCAATTTGGGCCCCCGGGGCTCACCCCTCCACTTT. The chain combines TRBV12-3 or TRBV12-4 with TRBJ1-6, with a weak D call TRBD1 (5 bases). This CDR3 has 14 residues. V was trimmed by 7 bases and J by 10 bases, leaving 17 bases between them.

A word on this clonotype: A much larger clone differs by one base, so this may be a read error. The V gene is TRBV18, the J gene TRBJ2-3, with no clear D. The CDR3 loop spans 16 amino acids. Germline V lookup: CDR1 KGHSH, CDR2 LQKENI. The CDR3 nucleotides are TGTGCCAGCTCACCAAAGGGCCTCAGCCTCACAGATAAGCAGTATTTT. Translating it yields CASSPKGLSLTDKQYF.

This clonotype showed up many times. The chain recombines TRBV7-8 with TRBJ2-1, with 11 positions matching TRBD2. The CDR3 has 17 residues. The trim removed 5 bases at V and 8 bases at J, leaving 14 bases unmatched. Germline V gene sequence: CDR1 SGHVS, CDR2 FQNEAQ. The CDR3 DNA reads TGTGCCAGCAGCCCGACGAGACTAGCGGGGTTGAAGGATGAGCAGTTCTTC. Translation: CASSPTRLAGLKDEQFF.

This clonotype was seen more than once but under ten times. The chain has TRBV20-1 and TRBJ2-7; no clear D gene. Germline V CDR1 and CDR2: DFQATT, SNEGSKA (reference sequence). Trimming pared 5 bases from V and 4 bases from J, leaving 9 bases between. There are 11 residues in the CDR3. The CDR3 nucleotides are TGCAGTGCTGATAGCTTTTACGAGCAGTACTTC. This codes for CSADSFYEQYF.